This TCR beta chain was sequenced in a study of T cell responses to AZD1222 COVID-19 vaccine. Study results and limitations: Spike-specific TCR breadth and depth grew following two AZD1222 doses.

Per the germline V gene, CDR1 is SGHDT and CDR2 is YYEEEE. V trimming: 5 bases; J trimming: 2 bases; junction bases outside the gene matches: 12. The length of the CDR3 is 16 residues. As regards this clone: Its target is unknown.

Produced via immunoSEQ multiplex PCR; TCRdb's table is partial and in-frame only. This table holds some 120,000 clones, 70% to 90% found once. The receptor was isolated from an adult in good health. The gene calls are TRBV5-6 and TRBJ2-7; 8 bases line up with TRBD1. The sample was peripheral blood, taken on day 0 of MenACWY control vaccination. As DNA, the CDR3 is TGTGCCAGCAGTCTAATGTTTGGACAGGGAACCTACGAGCAGTACTTC. Its translation is CASSLMFGQGTYEQYF.